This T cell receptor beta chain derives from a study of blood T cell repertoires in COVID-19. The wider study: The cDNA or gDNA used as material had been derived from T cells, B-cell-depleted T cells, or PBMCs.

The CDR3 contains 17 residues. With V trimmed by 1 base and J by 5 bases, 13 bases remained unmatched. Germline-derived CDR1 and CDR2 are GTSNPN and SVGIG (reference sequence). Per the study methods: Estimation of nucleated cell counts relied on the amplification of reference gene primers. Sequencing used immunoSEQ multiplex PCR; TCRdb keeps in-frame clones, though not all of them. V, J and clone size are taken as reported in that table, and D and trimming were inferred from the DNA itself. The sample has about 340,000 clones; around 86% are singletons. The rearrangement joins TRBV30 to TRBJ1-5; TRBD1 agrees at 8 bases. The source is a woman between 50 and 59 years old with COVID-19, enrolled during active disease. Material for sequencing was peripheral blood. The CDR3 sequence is CAWSGPGGRWSHQPQHF. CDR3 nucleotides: TGTGCCTGGAGTGGACCAGGGGGCCGATGGTCCCATCAGCCCCAGCATTTT.